This TCR beta chain derives from a study of T cells in Graves' hyperthyroidism and ophthalmopathy. This clonotype was recorded many times. Amplification targeted TCR beta CDR3 regions from RNA transcripts. The HTBI set primed first-round TCR CDR3 RT-PCR. One entry per CDR3 protein, called by TCRdb with MiXCR from the multiplex PCR reads. The table records some 510,000 distinct CDR3 sequences, less than 25% of them present only once. V was pared by 3 bases and J by 3 bases, with 12 bases between. The CDR3 extends over 16 amino acids. The genes are TRBV12-3 or TRBV12-4 and TRBJ2-6; no reliable D call. Sequences were obtained from blood. This TCR derives from a man in his late teens or twenties with Graves' hyperthyroidism. This CDR3 is CASSFFHGFGANVLTF. The CDR3, as DNA: TGTGCCAGCAGTTTTTTCCACGGCTTTGGGGCCAACGTCCTGACTTTC.